The sequence of this TCR beta chain was determined in a study of blood T cell repertoires in COVID-19. Across the whole study: COVID-19 samples collected from the United States, Italy and Spain covered acute and convalescent phases.

In the original workflow: Nucleated cell number was recorded as an estimate derived from reference gene primer amplification. Clones were read by immunoSEQ multiplex PCR, and TCRdb kept only the in-frame ones, dropping some. Clone size and the V and J calls come from that table; the DNA yielded D and trimming. Of a few hundred thousand clones in the sample, roughly 87% were seen once. The recovered donors of Cohort 3 showed two negative PCRs, clearance, or symptom resolution. This CDR3 has 15 amino acids. The germline gives CDR1 DFQATT, CDR2 SNEGSKA (reference sequence). The V and J ends lost 3 bases and 6 bases, in that order; junction bases with no gene match: 10.

The receptor comes from a woman aged 18-30 years who had recovered from COVID-19. Input material: PBMCs or T cells enriched from blood (not recorded which). The chain couples TRBV20-1 to TRBJ2-3; 9 nucleotides line up with TRBD2. The chain's CDR3 is CSASLPREGSDTQYF. CDR3 in DNA: TGCAGTGCTAGTCTCCCGCGGGAGGGGTCGGATACGCAGTATTTT.